The clone carrying this TCR beta chain was seen once. Its target is not known. The data belong to a study of early stage breast cancer tumors. Study conclusions and caveats: Bulk DNA sequencing of unsorted cells missed chain pairing and markers. Enriched TCRB sequences shared across patients were mostly commonly generated sequences.

Produced via immunoSEQ multiplex PCR; TCRdb's table is partial and in-frame only. Counted here are thousands of clones, roughly 64% occurring once; the ten biggest clones make up about 28%. CDR3 length equals 15 residues. Germline V gene lookup returns CDR1 MNHNS and CDR2 SASEGT. Trimming removed 6 bases from V and 1 base from J; junction bases left unmatched: 3. The chain has TRBV6-1 and TRBJ2-1; TRBD2 aligns across 10 bases. Sequencing was performed on normal breast tissue next to the tumor. This TCR was sampled from a person aged 55 to 69 with breast cancer. The CDR3 loop reads CASRGLAESYNEQFF. Written as DNA, the CDR3 is TGTGCCAGCAGAGGACTAGCGGAATCCTACAATGAGCAGTTCTTC.